This T cell receptor (beta chain) stems from a study of blood T cell repertoires in COVID-19. Study-wide context: The United States, Italy and Spain supplied acute and convalescent COVID-19 samples.

The CDR3 covers 14 residues. V lost 4 bases to trimming and J lost 6 bases; unmatched junction nucleotides: 3. Germline lookup yields CDR1 SGHTA and CDR2 FQGNSA. Data came from immunoSEQ multiplex PCR; TCRdb stores just in-frame clones and leaves some out. The sample lists about 160,000 clones; over 90% were seen once. The specimen sequenced was peripheral blood. The V and J genes are TRBV7-2 and TRBJ2-2; TRBD1 matches 9 bases. The origin of this receptor is a woman aged 60-75 years with COVID-19, enrolled during active disease. As DNA, the CDR3 is TGTGCCAGCAGCTGGGACAGGGATGCCGGGGAGCTGTTTTTT. It translates to CASSWDRDAGELFF.